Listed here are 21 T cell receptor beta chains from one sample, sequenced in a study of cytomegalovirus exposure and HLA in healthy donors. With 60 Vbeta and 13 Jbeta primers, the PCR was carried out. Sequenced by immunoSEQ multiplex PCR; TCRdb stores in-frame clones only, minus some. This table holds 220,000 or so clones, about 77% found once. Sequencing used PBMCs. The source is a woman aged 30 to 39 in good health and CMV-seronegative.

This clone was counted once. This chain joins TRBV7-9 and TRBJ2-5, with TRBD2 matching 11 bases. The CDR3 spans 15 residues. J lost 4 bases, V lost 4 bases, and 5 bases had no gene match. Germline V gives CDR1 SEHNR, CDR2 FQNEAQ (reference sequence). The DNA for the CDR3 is TGTGCCAGCAGCTGGCTCGGGACTAGCGGAGAGACCCAGTACTTC. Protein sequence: CASSWLGTSGETQYF.

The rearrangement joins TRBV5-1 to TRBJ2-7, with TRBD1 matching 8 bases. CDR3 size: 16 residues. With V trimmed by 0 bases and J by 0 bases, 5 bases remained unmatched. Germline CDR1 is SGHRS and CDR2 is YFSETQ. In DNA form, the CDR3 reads TGCGCCAGCAGCTTGGGGCCGGGACAGGCCTCCTACGAGCAGTACTTC. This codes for CASSLGPGQASYEQYF.

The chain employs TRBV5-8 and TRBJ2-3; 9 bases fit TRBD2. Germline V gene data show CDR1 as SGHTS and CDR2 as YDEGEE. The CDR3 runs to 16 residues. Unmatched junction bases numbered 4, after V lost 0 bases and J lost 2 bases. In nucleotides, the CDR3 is TGTGCCAGCAGCTTGGGACAGCGGGGGGACACAGATACGCAGTATTTT. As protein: CASSLGQRGDTDTQYF.

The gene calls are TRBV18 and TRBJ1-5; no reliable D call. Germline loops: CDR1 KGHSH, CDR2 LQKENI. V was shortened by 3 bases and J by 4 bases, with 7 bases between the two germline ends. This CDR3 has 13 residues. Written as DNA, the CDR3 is TGTGCCAGCTCACCGGCTGTTAATCAGCCCCAGCATTTT. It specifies CASSPAVNQPQHF.

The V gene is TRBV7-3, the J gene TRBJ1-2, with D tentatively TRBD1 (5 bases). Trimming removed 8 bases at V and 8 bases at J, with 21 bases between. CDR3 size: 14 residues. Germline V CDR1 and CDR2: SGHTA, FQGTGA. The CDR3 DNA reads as TGTGCCAGCGCCGAGGGGCGAGGCGGGAGCGGCTACACCTTC. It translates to CASAEGRGGSGYTF.

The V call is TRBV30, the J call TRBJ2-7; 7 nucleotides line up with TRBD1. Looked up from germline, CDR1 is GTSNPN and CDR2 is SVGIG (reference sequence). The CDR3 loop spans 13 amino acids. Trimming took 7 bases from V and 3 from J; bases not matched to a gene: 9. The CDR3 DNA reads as TGTGCCTATATACAGGGGAAAGGCTACGAGCAGTACTTC. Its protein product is CAYIQGKGYEQYF. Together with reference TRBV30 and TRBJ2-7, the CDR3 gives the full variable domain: SQTIHQWPATLVQPVGSPLSLECTVEGTSNPNLYWYRQAAGRGLQLLFYSVGIGQISSEVPQNLSASRPQDRQFILSSKKLLLSDSGFYLCAYIQGKGYEQYFGPGTRLTVT.

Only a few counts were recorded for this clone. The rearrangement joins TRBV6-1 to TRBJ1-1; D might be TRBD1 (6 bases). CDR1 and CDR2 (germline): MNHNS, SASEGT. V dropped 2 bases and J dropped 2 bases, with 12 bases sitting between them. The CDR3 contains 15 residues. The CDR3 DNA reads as TGTGCCAGCAGTGAACGGGTACAGGGTAACACTGAAGCTTTCTTT. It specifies CASSERVQGNTEAFF.

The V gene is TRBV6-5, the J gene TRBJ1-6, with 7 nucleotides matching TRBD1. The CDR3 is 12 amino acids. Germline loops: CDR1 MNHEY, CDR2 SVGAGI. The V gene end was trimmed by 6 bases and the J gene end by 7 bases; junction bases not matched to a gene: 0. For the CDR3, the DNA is TGTGCCAGCAGCAGGGGGAATTCACCCCTCCACTTT. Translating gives CASSRGNSPLHF.

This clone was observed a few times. This CDR3 is CSVEVWGGEYEQYF. The DNA for the CDR3 is TGCAGCGTTGAAGTTTGGGGGGGGGAGTACGAGCAGTACTTC. The genes are TRBV29-1 and TRBJ2-7; 7 nucleotides agree with TRBD2. The CDR3 loop spans 14 amino acids. V gave up 1 base and J gave up 4 bases; unmatched junction bases: 7. In germline, CDR1 is SQVTM, CDR2 ANQGSEA.

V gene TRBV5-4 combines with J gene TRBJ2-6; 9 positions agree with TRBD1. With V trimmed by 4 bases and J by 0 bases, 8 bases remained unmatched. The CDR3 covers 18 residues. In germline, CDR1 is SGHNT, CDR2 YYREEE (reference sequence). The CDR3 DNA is TGTGCCAGCAGCATTGGAGGGACAGGGAACTCTGGGGCCAACGTCCTGACTTTC. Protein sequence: CASSIGGTGNSGANVLTF.

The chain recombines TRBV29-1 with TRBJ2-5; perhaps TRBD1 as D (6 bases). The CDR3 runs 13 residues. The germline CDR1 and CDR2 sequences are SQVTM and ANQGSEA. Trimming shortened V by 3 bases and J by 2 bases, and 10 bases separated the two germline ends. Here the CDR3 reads CSVERDRQETQYF. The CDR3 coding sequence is TGCAGCGTTGAGCGAGACAGGCAAGAGACCCAGTACTTC.

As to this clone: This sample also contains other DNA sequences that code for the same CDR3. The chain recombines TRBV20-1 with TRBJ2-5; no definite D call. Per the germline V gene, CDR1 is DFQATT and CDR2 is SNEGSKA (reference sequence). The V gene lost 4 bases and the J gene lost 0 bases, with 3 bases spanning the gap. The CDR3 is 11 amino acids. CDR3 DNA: TGCAGTGCTACTTACCAAGAGACCCAGTACTTC. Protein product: CSATYQETQYF.

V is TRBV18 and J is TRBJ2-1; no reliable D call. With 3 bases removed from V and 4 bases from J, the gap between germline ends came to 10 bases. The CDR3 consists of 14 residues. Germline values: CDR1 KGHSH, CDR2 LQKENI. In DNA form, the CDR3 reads TGTGCCAGCTCACCTTCTGGCAGGTACAATGAGCAGTTCTTC. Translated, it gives CASSPSGRYNEQFF.

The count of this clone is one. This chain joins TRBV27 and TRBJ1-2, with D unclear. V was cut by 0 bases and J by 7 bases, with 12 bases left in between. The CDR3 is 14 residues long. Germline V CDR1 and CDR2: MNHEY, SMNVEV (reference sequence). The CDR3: CASSLSRLSGGYTF. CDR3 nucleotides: TGTGCCAGCAGTTTATCGAGGCTAAGCGGTGGCTACACCTTC.

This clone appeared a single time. CDR3 bases: TGTGCCAGCAGCTTGGCCCGGGGACAAAACACCGGGGAGCTGTTTTTT. Translating gives CASSLARGQNTGELFF. The rearrangement uses TRBV5-4 and TRBJ2-2; a possible D gene is TRBD1 (6 bases). CDR1 and CDR2 from the germline V gene are SGHNT and YYREEE (reference sequence). The CDR3 runs to 16 residues. The V gene lost 0 bases and the J gene lost 2 bases, with 11 bases spanning the gap.

The CDR3: CASSQGAGLTYEQYF. The CDR3 coding sequence is TGTGCCAGCAGCCAGGGTGCCGGGCTAACCTACGAGCAGTACTTC. The chain couples TRBV11-2 to TRBJ2-7; D is possibly TRBD1 (5 bases). V dropped 5 bases and J dropped 2 bases, with 16 bases sitting between them. Germline lookup yields CDR1 SGHAT and CDR2 FQNNGV. There are 15 residues in the CDR3.

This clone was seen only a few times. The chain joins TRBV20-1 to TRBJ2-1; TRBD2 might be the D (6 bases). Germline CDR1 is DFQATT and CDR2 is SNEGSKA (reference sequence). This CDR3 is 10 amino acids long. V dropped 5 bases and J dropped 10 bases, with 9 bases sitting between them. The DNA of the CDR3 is TGCAGTGCTGCCCGGGAGGAGCAGTTCTTC. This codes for CSAAREEQFF.

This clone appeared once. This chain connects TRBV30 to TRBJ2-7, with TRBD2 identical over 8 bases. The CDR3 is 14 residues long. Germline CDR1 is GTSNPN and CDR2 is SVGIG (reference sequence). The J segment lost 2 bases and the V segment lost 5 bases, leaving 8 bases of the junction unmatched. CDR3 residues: CAWEDPGLAYEQYF. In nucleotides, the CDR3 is TGTGCCTGGGAAGACCCGGGACTAGCCTACGAGCAGTACTTC.

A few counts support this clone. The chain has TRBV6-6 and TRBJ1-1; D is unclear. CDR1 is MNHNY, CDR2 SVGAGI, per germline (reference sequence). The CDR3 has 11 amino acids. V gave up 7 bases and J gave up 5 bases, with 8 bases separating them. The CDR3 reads CASTGLTEAFF. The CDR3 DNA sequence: TGTGCCAGCACCGGACTGACTGAAGCTTTCTTT.

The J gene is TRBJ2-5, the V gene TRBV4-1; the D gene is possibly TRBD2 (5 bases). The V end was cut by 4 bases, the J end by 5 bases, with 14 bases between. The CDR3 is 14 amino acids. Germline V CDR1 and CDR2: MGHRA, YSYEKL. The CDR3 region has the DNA TGCGCCAGCAGCCCCAGGACTGCCCGGGAGACCCAGTACTTC. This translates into CASSPRTARETQYF.

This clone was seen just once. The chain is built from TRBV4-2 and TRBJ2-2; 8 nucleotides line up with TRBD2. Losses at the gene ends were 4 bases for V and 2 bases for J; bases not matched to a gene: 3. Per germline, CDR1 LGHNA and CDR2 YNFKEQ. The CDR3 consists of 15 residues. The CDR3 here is CASSPAGGNTGELFF. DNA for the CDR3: TGTGCCAGCAGCCCGGCGGGAGGCAACACCGGGGAGCTGTTTTTT.